The 18 T cell receptor beta chains listed next were all sequenced from one sample in a study of molecular identifiers for immune sequencing clone quantification. MiXCR was run by TCRdb on the PCR reads, yielding one entry per CDR3 protein. The table lists about 40,000 distinct CDR3 sequences, about 24% of them singletons. Sequencing was done on a sample of naive CD8+ T cells from blood, with Jurkat cell RNA spiked in. Subset of the sample: FACS-sorted CD8+CD4-CCR7+CD45RA+ naive T cells. Every receptor here comes from a human donor in good health. Some libraries in this study had Jurkat cell RNA spiked in.

This clonotype showed up many times. The chain couples TRBV30 to TRBJ2-3; D gene ambiguous. CDR1 is GTSNPN, CDR2 SVGIG, per germline (reference sequence). The ends were cut back, 0 bases at V and 5 bases at J, with 6 bases in the middle. CDR3 length: 12 amino acids. The CDR3 here is CAWSVSIDTQYF. The CDR3 DNA is TGTGCCTGGAGTGTTAGTATAGATACGCAGTATTTT.

A remark on this clonotype: This may arise from a read error, as a much more abundant clone is one base away. The chain employs TRBV11-2 and TRBJ1-1, with D uncertain. Trimming took off 1 base at V and 3 bases at J, with 12 bases between the two ends. CDR3 length: 15 amino acids. Germline V gene lookup returns CDR1 SGHAT and CDR2 FQNNGV. In nucleotides, the CDR3 is TGTGCCAGCAGCTTAGGAAACCTCGGGGACACTGAAGCTTTCTTT. Translation: CASSLGNLGDTEAFF.

Note on this clonotype: A read error may be the cause here, since a much bigger clone is one base away. The rearrangement links TRBV7-2 to TRBJ2-5; D unclear. Trimming removed 7 bases from V and 7 bases from J, with 16 bases in between. Germline loops: CDR1 SGHTA, CDR2 FQGNSA. This CDR3 has 13 residues. CDR3 nucleotide sequence: TGTGCCAGCACCCTTGACCACCCACGGACCCAGTACTTC. It translates to CASTLDHPRTQYF.

This clonotype showed up just once. The chain carries TRBV19 and TRBJ2-7; 10 nucleotides agree with TRBD1. Germline CDR1 and CDR2: LNHDA and SQIVND (reference sequence). The junction had 11 bases not matched to a gene; V was cut back by 8 bases and J by 4 bases. The CDR3 is 15 residues long. The DNA for the CDR3 is TGTGCCAGTTCAGGCGGGACAGGGGTGGCTTACGAGCAGTACTTC. Translating it yields CASSGGTGVAYEQYF.

This clonotype was seen more than once but under ten times. With a much larger clone just one base away, this may be a read error. The chain employs TRBV5-4 and TRBJ2-3; D remains unclear. The germline V gene encodes CDR1 SGHNT and CDR2 YYREEE (reference sequence). CDR3 length: 13 amino acids. Trimming stripped 10 bases from V and 4 bases from J, with 16 bases between. CDR3 nucleotides: TGTGCCTGCACGCTCTCTTTAGCAGATACGCAGTATTTT. This codes for CACTLSLADTQYF.

This clonotype was seen ten or more times. The chain links TRBV7-2 to TRBJ1-1; unclear D gene. Germline lookup yields CDR1 SGHTA and CDR2 FQGNSA. There are 13 residues in the CDR3. V lost 1 base and J lost 3, with 6 bases in between. The CDR3, as DNA: TGTGCCAGCAGCTTAGGGAGGTACACTGAAGCTTTCTTT. It yields the protein CASSLGRYTEAFF.

In this sample, this clonotype turned up many times. Written as DNA, the CDR3 is TGTGCCAGCAGCCACCTTTCCTACGAGCAGTACTTC. Residues: CASSHLSYEQYF. The J gene is TRBJ2-7, the V gene TRBV3-1, with unresolved D. The CDR3 has 12 residues. With 3 bases removed from V and 1 base from J, the gap between germline ends came to 4 bases. Germline V gene data show CDR1 as LGHDT and CDR2 as YNNKEL (reference sequence).

This clonotype occurred many times. This chain uses TRBV6-2 or TRBV6-3 with TRBJ1-1, with D possibly matching TRBD1 (5 bases). The V end lost 7 bases, the J end lost 4 bases, and 16 bases lay between the germline ends. CDR3 length equals 14 residues. Germline CDR1 is MNHEY and CDR2 is SVGEGT. CDR3 sequence: CASTKDSRGTEAFF. The CDR3 nucleotides are TGTGCCAGCACCAAGGACTCTAGGGGCACTGAAGCTTTCTTT.

This clonotype was observed at least ten times. The chain is built from TRBV5-6 and TRBJ2-7; no clear D gene. Trimming took off 0 bases at V and 2 bases at J, with 9 bases between the two ends. The germline V gene encodes CDR1 SGHDT and CDR2 YYEEEE. This CDR3 has 14 amino acids. CDR3 region: CASSLGTSTYEQYF. In DNA, the CDR3 is TGTGCCAGCAGCTTGGGAACATCGACCTACGAGCAGTACTTC.

This clonotype was counted ten times or more. Here the CDR3 reads CASRAGKMNTEAFF. The CDR3 nucleotides read TGTGCCAGCAGGGCAGGGAAGATGAACACTGAAGCTTTCTTT. This chain connects TRBV2 to TRBJ1-1, with D possibly TRBD1 on 5 matching bases. Germline lookup yields CDR1 SNHLY and CDR2 FYNNEI. The CDR3 has 14 amino acids. Between the trimmed V and J ends, which lost 6 bases and 0 bases, there was a span of 11 bases.

This clonotype was picked up many times. The rearrangement links TRBV20-1 to TRBJ2-5; TRBD1 or TRBD2 may be the D gene (6 bases each). The CDR3 length is 17 residues. The germline V gene has CDR1 DFQATT and CDR2 SNEGSKA (reference sequence). Trimming stripped 5 bases from V and 4 bases from J, with 26 bases between. CDR3 nucleotide sequence: TGCAGTGCTGTACCCGGGGGCGGAACCCACTTCAGAGAGACCCAGTACTTC. The encoded protein is CSAVPGGGTHFRETQYF.

This clonotype was detected ten times or more. This sequence joins TRBV3-1 and TRBJ1-2; a possible D gene is TRBD1 (6 bases). The CDR3 sequence is 13 residues long. Germline V gives CDR1 LGHDT, CDR2 YNNKEL (reference sequence). V lost 6 bases and J lost 4, with 12 bases in between. CDR3 amino acids: CASSLRDTYGYTF. The CDR3 DNA reads as TGTGCCAGCAGTCTCCGGGACACCTATGGCTACACCTTC.

This rearrangement joins TRBV7-3 to TRBJ1-1, with D possibly TRBD1 on 5 matching bases. Germline assignment: CDR1 SGHTA and CDR2 FQGTGA. V dropped 5 bases and J dropped 10 bases, with 29 bases sitting between them. The CDR3 spans 17 residues. This CDR3 reads CASSPFHIRVINPGAFF. DNA of the CDR3: TGTGCCAGCAGCCCCTTCCACATCAGGGTAATAAACCCTGGAGCTTTCTTT.

J is TRBJ2-2 and V is TRBV3-1; no reliable D call. V was clipped by 1 base and J by 2 bases, with 2 bases between them. Germline values: CDR1 LGHDT, CDR2 YNNKEL (reference sequence). The CDR3 has 13 amino acids. The CDR3 spells CASSQVNTGELFF. CDR3 sequence (DNA): TGTGCCAGCAGCCAAGTAAACACCGGGGAGCTGTTTTTT.

Details on this clonotype: This may be a read error, as it is one base from a much larger clone. The final CDR3 position lacks the conserved phenylalanine or tryptophan, pointing to a likely read error. This sequence joins TRBV12-3 or TRBV12-4 and TRBJ2-3, with 10 positions matching TRBD2. Trimming removed 5 bases from V and 3 bases from J; junction bases left unmatched: 8. The CDR3 is 16 residues long. The CDR3 region has the DNA TGTGCCAGCAGTGTTCTTCTAGCGGGGGTGACAGATACGCAGTATTAT. Translating gives CASSVLLAGVTDTQYY.

The genes are TRBV9 and TRBJ2-3, with D unresolved. This CDR3 contains 16 residues. The V gene lost 4 bases and the J gene lost 3 bases, with 18 bases spanning the gap. Germline V gene lookup returns CDR1 SGDLS and CDR2 YYNGEE. CDR3 amino acids: CASSSPKQKATDTQYF. The CDR3 DNA reads TGTGCCAGCAGCTCGCCGAAACAAAAGGCAACAGATACGCAGTATTTT.

This clonotype was detected ten times or more. The chain couples TRBV7-2 to TRBJ2-5; 8 nucleotides match TRBD1. With V trimmed by 4 bases and J by 0 bases, 10 bases remained unmatched. Germline CDR1 is SGHTA and CDR2 is FQGNSA. CDR3 length: 17 residues. CDR3 protein: CASSSPATGEYQETQYF. The CDR3 DNA reads TGTGCCAGCAGCTCCCCGGCGACAGGGGAGTACCAAGAGACCCAGTACTTC.

In regard to this clonotype: With a much larger clone just one base away, this may be a read error. This chain joins TRBV19 and TRBJ2-7, with 11 bases fitting TRBD1. Looked up from germline, CDR1 is LNHDA and CDR2 is SQIVND (reference sequence). After removal of 8 bases from V and 2 bases from J, the junction contained 8 bases not matched to a gene. This CDR3 comprises 15 residues. The CDR3 sequence is CASREGTGGAYEQYF. The CDR3 DNA is TGTGCCAGTCGTGAAGGGACAGGGGGAGCCTACGAGCAGTACTTC. Full variable domain (remainder filled in from reference TRBV19 and TRBJ2-7): DGGITQSPKYLFRKEGQNVTLSCEQNLNHDAMYWYRQDPGQGLRLIYYSQIVNDFQKGDIAEGYSVSREKKESFPLTVTSAQKNPTAFYLCASREGTGGAYEQYFGPGTRLTVT.